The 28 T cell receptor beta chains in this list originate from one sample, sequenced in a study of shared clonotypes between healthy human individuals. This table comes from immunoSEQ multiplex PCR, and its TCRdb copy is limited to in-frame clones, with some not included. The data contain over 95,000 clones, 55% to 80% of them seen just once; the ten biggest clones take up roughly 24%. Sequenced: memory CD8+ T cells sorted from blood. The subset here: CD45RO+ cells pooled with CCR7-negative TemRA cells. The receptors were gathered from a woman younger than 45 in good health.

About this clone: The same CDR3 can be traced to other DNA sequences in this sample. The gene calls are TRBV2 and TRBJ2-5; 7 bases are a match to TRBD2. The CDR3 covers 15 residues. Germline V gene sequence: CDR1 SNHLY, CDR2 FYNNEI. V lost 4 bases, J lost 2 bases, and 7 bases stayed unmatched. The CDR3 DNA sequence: TGTGCCAGCAGTGGGGAGGGGCAGGGTCAAGAGACCCAGTACTTC. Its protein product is CASSGEGQGQETQYF.

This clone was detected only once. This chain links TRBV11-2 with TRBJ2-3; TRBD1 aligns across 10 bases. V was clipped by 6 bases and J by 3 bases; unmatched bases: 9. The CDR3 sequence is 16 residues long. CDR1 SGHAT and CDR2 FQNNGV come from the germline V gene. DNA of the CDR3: TGTGCCAGCAGGACTAGGACAGGGGGAGATACAGATACGCAGTATTTT. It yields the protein CASRTRTGGDTDTQYF.

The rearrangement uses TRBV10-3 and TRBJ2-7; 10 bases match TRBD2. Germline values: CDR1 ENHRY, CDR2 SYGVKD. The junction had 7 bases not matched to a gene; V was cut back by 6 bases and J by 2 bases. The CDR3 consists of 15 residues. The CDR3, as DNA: TGTGCCATCAGGGAACTAGCGGGAAGCGCCTACGAGCAGTACTTC. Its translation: CAIRELAGSAYEQYF.

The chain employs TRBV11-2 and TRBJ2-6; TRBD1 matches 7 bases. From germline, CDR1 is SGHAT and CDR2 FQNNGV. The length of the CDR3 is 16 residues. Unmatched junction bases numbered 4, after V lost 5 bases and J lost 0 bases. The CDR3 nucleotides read TGTGCCAGCAGCCCGCGGACAGGCTCTGGGGCCAACGTCCTGACTTTC. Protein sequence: CASSPRTGSGANVLTF.

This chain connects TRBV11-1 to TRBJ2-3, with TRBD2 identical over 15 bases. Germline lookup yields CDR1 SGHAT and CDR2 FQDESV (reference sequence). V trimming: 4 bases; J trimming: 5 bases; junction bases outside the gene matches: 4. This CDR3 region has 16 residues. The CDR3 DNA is TGTGCCAGCAGCTGGACTAGCGGGAGGGATGGAGATACGCAGTATTTT. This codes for CASSWTSGRDGDTQYF. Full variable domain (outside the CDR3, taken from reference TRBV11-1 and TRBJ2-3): EAEVAQSPRYKITEKSQAVAFWCDPISGHATLYWYRQILGQGPELLVQFQDESVVDDSQLPKDRFSAERLKGVDSTLKIQPAELGDSAMYLCASSWTSGRDGDTQYFGPGTRLTVL.

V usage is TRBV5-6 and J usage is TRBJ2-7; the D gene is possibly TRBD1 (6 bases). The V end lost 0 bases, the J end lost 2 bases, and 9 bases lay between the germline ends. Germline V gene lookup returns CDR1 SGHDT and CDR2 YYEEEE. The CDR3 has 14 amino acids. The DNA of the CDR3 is TGTGCCAGCAGCTTGGTGGGGGCTGCCTACGAGCAGTACTTC. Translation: CASSLVGAAYEQYF.

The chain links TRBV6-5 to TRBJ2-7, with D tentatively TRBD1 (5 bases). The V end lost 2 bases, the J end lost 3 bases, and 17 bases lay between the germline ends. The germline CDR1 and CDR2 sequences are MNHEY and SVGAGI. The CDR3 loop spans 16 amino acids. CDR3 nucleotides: TGTGCCAGCAGTTACAATTCCCCGGACATCGGCTACGAGCAGTACTTC. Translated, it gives CASSYNSPDIGYEQYF.

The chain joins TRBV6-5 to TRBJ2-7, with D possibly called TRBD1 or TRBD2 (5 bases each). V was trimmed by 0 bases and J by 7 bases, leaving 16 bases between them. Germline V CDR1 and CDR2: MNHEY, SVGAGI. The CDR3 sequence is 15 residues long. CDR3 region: CASSYSGTRRDEQYF. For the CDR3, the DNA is TGTGCCAGCAGTTACTCGGGGACCCGCCGGGATGAGCAGTACTTC.

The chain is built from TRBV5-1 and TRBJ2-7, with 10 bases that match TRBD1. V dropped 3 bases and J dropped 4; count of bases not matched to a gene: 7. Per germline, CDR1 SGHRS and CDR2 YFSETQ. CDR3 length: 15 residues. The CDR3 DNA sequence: TGCGCCAGCAGCTCCCGAAGACAGGGGGCTTACGAGCAGTACTTC. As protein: CASSSRRQGAYEQYF.

The CDR3 loop reads CASSMTGGREKLFF. The CDR3 DNA reads as TGTGCCAGCAGTATGACAGGGGGACGGGAAAAACTGTTTTTT. This chain connects TRBV28 to TRBJ1-4; 9 nucleotides match TRBD1. The CDR3 has 14 residues. From germline, CDR1 is MDHEN and CDR2 SYDVKM. J was trimmed by 8 bases and V by 5 bases; bases with no gene match: 6.

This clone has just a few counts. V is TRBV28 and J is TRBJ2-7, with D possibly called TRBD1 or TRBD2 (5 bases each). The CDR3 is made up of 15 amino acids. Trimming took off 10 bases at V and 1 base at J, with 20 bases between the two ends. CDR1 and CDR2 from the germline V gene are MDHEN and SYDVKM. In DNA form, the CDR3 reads TGTGCCACTGGAACCCAGTGGGGGATGTCCTACGAGCAGTACTTC. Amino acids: CATGTQWGMSYEQYF.

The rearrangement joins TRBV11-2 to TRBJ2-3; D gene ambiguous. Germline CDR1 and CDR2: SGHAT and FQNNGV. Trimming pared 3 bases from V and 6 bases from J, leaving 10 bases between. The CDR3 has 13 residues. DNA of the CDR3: TGTGCCAGCAGCTTGTCAACATCGGATACGCAGTATTTT. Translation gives CASSLSTSDTQYF.

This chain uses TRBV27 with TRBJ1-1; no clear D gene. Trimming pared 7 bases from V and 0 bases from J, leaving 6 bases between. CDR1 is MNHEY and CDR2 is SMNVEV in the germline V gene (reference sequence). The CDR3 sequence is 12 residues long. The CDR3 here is CASKAVNTEAFF. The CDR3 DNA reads TGTGCCAGCAAGGCGGTGAACACTGAAGCTTTCTTT.

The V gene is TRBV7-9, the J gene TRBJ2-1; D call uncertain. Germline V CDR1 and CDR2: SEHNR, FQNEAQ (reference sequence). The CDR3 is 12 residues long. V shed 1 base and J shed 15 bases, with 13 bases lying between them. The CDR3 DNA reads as TGTGCCAGCAGCTTAGGCGGTTTAGTTTGGTTCTTC. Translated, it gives CASSLGGLVWFF.

The CDR3 region is CASSQAGVAGVAEQYF. The CDR3 coding sequence is TGTGCCAGCAGCCAAGCTGGAGTAGCGGGAGTAGCCGAGCAGTACTTC. The J gene is TRBJ2-7, the V gene TRBV14, with TRBD2 identical over 9 bases. The CDR3 spans 16 residues. With 1 base clipped from V and 6 bases from J, the junction kept 10 bases outside the gene matches. Germline CDR1 SGHDN, CDR2 FVKESK. Complete variable domain (other parts from reference TRBV14 and TRBJ2-7): EAGVTQFPSHSVIEKGQTVTLRCDPISGHDNLYWYRRVMGKEIKFLLHFVKESKQDESGMPNNRFLAERTGGTYSTLKVQPAELEDSGVYFCASSQAGVAGVAEQYFGPGTRLTVT.

The DNA for the CDR3 is TGTGCCAGCAGGCGAACACCTGACGGGCCCTACGAGCAGTACTTC. Its protein product is CASRRTPDGPYEQYF. The rearrangement links TRBV28 to TRBJ2-7, with D unresolved. Germline V gene data show CDR1 as MDHEN and CDR2 as SYDVKM. CDR3 length: 15 amino acids. V was shortened by 6 bases and J by 2 bases, with 17 bases between the two germline ends.

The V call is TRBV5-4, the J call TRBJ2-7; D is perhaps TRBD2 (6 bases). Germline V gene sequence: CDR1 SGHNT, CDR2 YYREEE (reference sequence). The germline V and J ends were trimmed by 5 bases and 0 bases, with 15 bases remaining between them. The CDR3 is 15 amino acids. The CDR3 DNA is TGTGCCAGCAGAGCCGGGAGTAAAGCCTCCTACGAGCAGTACTTC. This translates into CASRAGSKASYEQYF.

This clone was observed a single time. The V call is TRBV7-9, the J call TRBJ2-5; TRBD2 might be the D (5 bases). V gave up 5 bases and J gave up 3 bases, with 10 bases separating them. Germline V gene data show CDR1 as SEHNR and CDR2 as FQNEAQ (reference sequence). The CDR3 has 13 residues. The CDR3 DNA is TGTGCCAGCAGCCGACGGGGAAAAGAGACCCAGTACTTC. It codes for CASSRRGKETQYF.

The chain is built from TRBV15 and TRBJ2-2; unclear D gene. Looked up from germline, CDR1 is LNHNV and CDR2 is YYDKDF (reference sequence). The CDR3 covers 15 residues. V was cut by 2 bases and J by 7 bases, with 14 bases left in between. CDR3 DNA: TGTGCCACCAGCAGATCCAAGGACGGGTTCGGGGAGCTGTTTTTT. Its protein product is CATSRSKDGFGELFF.

CDR3 loop: CASSDVSWARSEEETQYF. CDR3 bases: TGTGCCAGCAGTGATGTATCCTGGGCGCGGTCGGAAGAAGAGACCCAGTACTTC. This chain joins TRBV2 and TRBJ2-5; D unresolved. CDR3 length equals 18 residues. The germline CDR1 and CDR2 sequences are SNHLY and FYNNEI. V was clipped by 3 bases and J by 3 bases, with 23 bases between them.

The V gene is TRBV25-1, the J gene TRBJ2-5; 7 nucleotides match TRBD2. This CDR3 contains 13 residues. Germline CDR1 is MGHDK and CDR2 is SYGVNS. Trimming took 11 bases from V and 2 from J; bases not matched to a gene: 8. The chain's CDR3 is CACSGTKQETQYF. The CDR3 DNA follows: TGTGCCTGTTCCGGGACTAAGCAAGAGACCCAGTACTTC.

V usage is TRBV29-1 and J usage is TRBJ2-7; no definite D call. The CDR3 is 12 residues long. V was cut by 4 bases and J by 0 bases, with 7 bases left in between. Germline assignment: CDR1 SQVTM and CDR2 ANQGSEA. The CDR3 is CSVVYNSYEQYF. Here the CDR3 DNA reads TGCAGCGTTGTCTATAACTCCTACGAGCAGTACTTC.

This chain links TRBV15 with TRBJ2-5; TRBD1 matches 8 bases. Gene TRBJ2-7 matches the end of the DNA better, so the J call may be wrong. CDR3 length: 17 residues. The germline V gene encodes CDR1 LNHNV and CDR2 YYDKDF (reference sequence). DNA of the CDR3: TGTGCCACCAGCAGAGTAACAGGGGGGACAACATCCTACGAGCAGTACTTC. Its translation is CATSRVTGGTTSYEQYF.

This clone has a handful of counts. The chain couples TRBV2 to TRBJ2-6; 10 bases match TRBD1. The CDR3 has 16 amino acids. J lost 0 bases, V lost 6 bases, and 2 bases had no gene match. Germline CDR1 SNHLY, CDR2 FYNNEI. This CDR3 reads CASRRTGGSGANVLTF. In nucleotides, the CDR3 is TGTGCCAGCAGGCGGACAGGGGGCTCTGGGGCCAACGTCCTGACTTTC.

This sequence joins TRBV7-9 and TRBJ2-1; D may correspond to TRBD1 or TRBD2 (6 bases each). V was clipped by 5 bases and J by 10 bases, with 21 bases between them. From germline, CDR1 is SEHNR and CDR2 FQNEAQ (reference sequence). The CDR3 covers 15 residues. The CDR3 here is CASSQAFSSGGEQFF. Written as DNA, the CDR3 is TGTGCCAGCAGCCAAGCGTTTTCGTCCGGGGGCGAGCAGTTCTTC.

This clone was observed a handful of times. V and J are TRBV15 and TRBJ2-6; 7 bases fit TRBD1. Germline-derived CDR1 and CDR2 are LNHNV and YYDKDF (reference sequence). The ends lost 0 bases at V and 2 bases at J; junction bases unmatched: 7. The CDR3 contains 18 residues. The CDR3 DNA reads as TGTGCCACCAGCAGAGATTGGGCAGGGGGAGCTGGGGCCAACGTCCTGACTTTC. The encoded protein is CATSRDWAGGAGANVLTF.

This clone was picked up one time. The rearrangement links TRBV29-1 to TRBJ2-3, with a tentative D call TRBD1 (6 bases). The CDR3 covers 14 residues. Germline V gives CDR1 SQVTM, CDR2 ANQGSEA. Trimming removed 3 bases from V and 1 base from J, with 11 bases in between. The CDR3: CSVETGGGTDTQYF. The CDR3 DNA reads TGCAGCGTTGAGACAGGCGGTGGCACAGATACGCAGTATTTT.

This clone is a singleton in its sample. The CDR3 here is CATSRGTTSTDTQYF. The CDR3 coding sequence is TGTGCCACCAGCAGGGGGACTACTAGCACAGATACGCAGTATTTT. The rearrangement joins TRBV15 to TRBJ2-3, with TRBD2 identical over 7 bases. In germline, CDR1 is LNHNV, CDR2 YYDKDF (reference sequence). Trimming took 3 bases from V and 0 from J; bases not matched to a gene: 3. CDR3 length equals 15 residues.